A single T cell receptor beta chain is shown here with its context. Its target is unknown. With 3 bases removed from V and 7 bases from J, the gap between germline ends came to 12 bases. CDR3 length equals 14 residues. From germline, CDR1 is LNHDA and CDR2 SQIVND (reference sequence). The data originate from a study of radiotherapy plus CTLA-4 blockade in lung cancer. Study-level findings and limits: Blood TCR clones of tumor origin expanded after radiotherapy plus ipilimumab.

Some clones are missing from TCRdb's copy, which holds only in-frame ones; the method was immunoSEQ multiplex PCR. The top ten clones hold 0.84% of a sample with 90,000 to 95,000 clones, around four fifths of them seen once. This clonotype was sampled from a human donor with non-small cell lung cancer who had stable disease on radiotherapy plus ipilimumab. The sample here was peripheral blood, taken from a patient treated with radiotherapy plus ipilimumab. This chain joins TRBV19 and TRBJ1-4; no clear D gene. For the CDR3, the DNA is TGTGCCAGTAGTATGGGGTCCCTGTCTGAAAAACTGTTTTTT. Protein product: CASSMGSLSEKLFF.